The clone carrying this T cell receptor (beta chain) was recorded a few times. This sample is part of a study of blood T cell repertoires in COVID-19. Study background: Collection of acute and convalescent COVID-19 samples took place in the United States, Italy and Spain. The cDNA or gDNA used as material had been derived from T cells, B-cell-depleted T cells, or PBMCs.

As processed by the authors: Amplified reference gene primers provided the basis for estimating nucleated cell counts. Some clones are missing from TCRdb's copy, which holds only in-frame ones; the method was immunoSEQ multiplex PCR. V, J and clone size reflect that table, while D and trimming were determined from the DNA. The sample shows fewer than 200,000 clones, 74% of them seen only once. CDR3 length: 16 residues. Sequencing was done on a sample of peripheral blood. This receptor was taken from an elderly woman with acute or convalescent COVID-19. The V call is TRBV21-1, the J call TRBJ2-3; TRBD2 reflects the table's D call only, with no check against the DNA. TRBV21-1 is tagged as a pseudogene. The CDR3 DNA reads as TGTGCCAGCAGCATCCTCGGGCGGACTAGCAGTGGAACGCAGTATTTT. Translation gives CASSILGRTSSGTQYF.